The 10 T cell receptor beta chains presented below share a single source sample, sequenced in a study of T-cell reconstitution after alpha-beta-depleted transplantation in children. The authors prepared the TCRbeta library with unique molecular identifiers. TCRdb analysed the PCR reads with MiXCR anew, one entry per CDR3 protein. The table shows hundreds of thousands of distinct CDR3 sequences, with approximately 15% occurring only once. Sequencing used PBMCs from the stem cell graft donor, obtained from the stem cell graft. These receptors were obtained from a human donor who donated a stem cell graft to a child with acute myeloid leukemia.

The chain employs TRBV25-1 and TRBJ1-4; D unresolved. Germline CDR1 is MGHDK and CDR2 is SYGVNS. This CDR3 has 11 amino acids. V was shortened by 8 bases and J by 5 bases, with 6 bases between the two germline ends. In DNA, the CDR3 is TGTGCCAGCTCGAGCAATGAAAAACTGTTTTTT. Encoded protein: CASSSNEKLFF.

The CDR3, as DNA: TGTGCCACCAGTGACTCCGGGGCATACAATGAGCAGTTCTTC. Protein product: CATSDSGAYNEQFF. V is TRBV24-1 and J is TRBJ2-1, with D perhaps matching TRBD1 or TRBD2 (5 bases each). With 4 bases removed from V and 4 bases from J, the gap between germline ends came to 10 bases. Per the germline V gene, CDR1 is KGHDR and CDR2 is SFDVKD. The CDR3 extends over 14 amino acids.

This clonotype occurred many times. The CDR3 is CSASTGVSYEQYF. CDR3 nucleotide sequence: TGCAGTGCTAGCACGGGGGTGTCCTACGAGCAGTACTTC. The rearrangement uses TRBV20-1 and TRBJ2-7; D is perhaps TRBD2 (6 bases). The CDR3 sequence is 13 residues long. With 3 bases removed from V and 1 base from J, the gap between germline ends came to 10 bases. Per germline, CDR1 DFQATT and CDR2 SNEGSKA (reference sequence).

J is TRBJ2-1 and V is TRBV19; TRBD2 aligns across 7 bases. V trimming: 2 bases; J trimming: 3 bases; junction bases outside the gene matches: 4. The CDR3 runs 15 residues. Per germline, CDR1 LNHDA and CDR2 SQIVND (reference sequence). The chain's CDR3 is CASSINWDYYNEQFF. The CDR3 DNA is TGTGCCAGTAGTATAAATTGGGACTACTACAATGAGCAGTTCTTC.

This clonotype was counted a few times. The chain combines TRBV3-1 with TRBJ2-1, with D unclear. Trimming removed 4 bases from V and 8 bases from J, with 9 bases in between. The germline CDR1 and CDR2 sequences are LGHDT and YNNKEL (reference sequence). The CDR3 runs 12 residues. CDR3 sequence (DNA): TGTGCCAGCAGCCCCCGACTGGATGAGCAGTTCTTC. It encodes CASSPRLDEQFF.

The sample holds many counts of this clonotype. J is TRBJ2-3 and V is TRBV6-5; D tentatively fits TRBD1 or TRBD2 (6 bases each). There are 16 residues in the CDR3. Between the trimmed V and J ends, which lost 4 bases and 4 bases, there was a span of 18 bases. Germline V lookup: CDR1 MNHEY, CDR2 SVGAGI. The CDR3 DNA sequence: TGTGCCAGCAGTTCCACCTGGGGGGCGCCTCCAGATACGCAGTATTTT. Amino acids: CASSSTWGAPPDTQYF.

In this sample, this clonotype turned up a few times. The chain joins TRBV24-1 to TRBJ2-3; 7 bases line up with TRBD2. V was pared by 4 bases and J by 3 bases, with 6 bases of the junction left unmatched. Germline values: CDR1 KGHDR, CDR2 SFDVKD. The CDR3 runs 15 residues. CDR3 residues: CATSDAGTITDTQYF. The CDR3 nucleotides read TGTGCCACCAGTGACGCCGGGACTATAACAGATACGCAGTATTTT.

This sequence joins TRBV20-1 and TRBJ1-2; D is perhaps TRBD1 (5 bases). Germline-derived CDR1 and CDR2 are DFQATT and SNEGSKA (reference sequence). Trimming took 3 bases from V and 8 from J, leaving 31 bases between them. This CDR3 has 18 amino acids. This CDR3 reads CSARVRWLDGALIMGYTF. The CDR3 coding sequence is TGCAGTGCTAGGGTTCGTTGGCTGGACGGGGCTTTAATTATGGGCTACACCTTC.

This clonotype was detected a few times. This chain connects TRBV12-3 or TRBV12-4 to TRBJ2-6, with D possibly being TRBD2 (5 bases). CDR3 length equals 18 residues. The V gene lost 2 bases and the J gene lost 4 bases, with 18 bases spanning the gap. CDR3 sequence: CASSLRKGEGSGANVLTF. CDR3 DNA sequence: TGTGCCAGCAGTTTACGGAAGGGTGAGGGCTCCGGGGCCAACGTCCTGACTTTC.

This clonotype was found a few times. V is TRBV10-1 and J is TRBJ2-7; D is unclear. The CDR3 spans 12 residues. Trimming stripped 8 bases from V and 3 bases from J, with 11 bases between. Germline values: CDR1 WNHNN, CDR2 SYGVQD (reference sequence). CDR3 nucleotides: TGCGCCAGCGGTCCGAACCTCTACGAGCAGTACGTC. This sequence encodes CASGPNLYEQYV.